Presented here are 20 T cell receptor beta chains from one specimen sequenced in a study of blood T cells in healthy people across ages. A second PCR of 7 to 11 cycles used a sample-barcoded 5' primer and a J-beta primer mix. TCRdb reanalysed the 5' RACE reads using MiXCR and keeps one entry per CDR3 protein. Seen here are about 830,000 distinct CDR3 sequences, about 59% observed once, and the top ten hold about a quarter. What was sequenced was blood. These receptors came from a young man in good health.

The genes are TRBV20-1 and TRBJ2-4; TRBD2 is a possible D gene (5 bases). The end of the DNA fits TRBJ2-7 better, so the J call may be wrong. The germline V gene has CDR1 DFQATT and CDR2 SNEGSKA (reference sequence). The CDR3 contains 16 residues. CDR3 protein: CSARLIWETAGYEQYF. CDR3 bases: TGCAGTGCTAGACTGATCTGGGAGACGGCCGGCTACGAGCAGTACTTC.

V is TRBV12-3 or TRBV12-4 and J is TRBJ2-2; tentative D call: TRBD1 (6 bases). The length of the CDR3 is 15 residues. V was trimmed by 3 bases and J by 4 bases, leaving 12 bases between them. CDR3 coding DNA: TGTGCCAGCAGTTTCCCCCAGGGGCCCACCGGGGAGCTGTTTTTT. Its translation is CASSFPQGPTGELFF.

This clonotype occurred a few times. This chain joins TRBV7-6 and TRBJ2-7; 8 bases match TRBD1. V shed 5 bases and J 4 bases; nucleotides not matched to a gene: 13. This CDR3 is 16 amino acids long. CDR1 SGHVS and CDR2 FNYEAQ come from the germline V gene. CDR3 sequence: CASSTQTGGKRYEQYF. The CDR3 nucleotides read TGTGCCAGCAGCACCCAAACAGGGGGTAAGCGGTACGAGCAGTACTTC.

This clonotype has only one observation. V usage is TRBV6-1 and J usage is TRBJ2-2; 9 nucleotides line up with TRBD1. The trim removed 4 bases at V and 3 bases at J, leaving 6 bases unmatched. The germline V gene encodes CDR1 MNHNS and CDR2 SASEGT. The CDR3 is made up of 16 amino acids. CDR3 loop: CASSGPGQGYTGELFF. The CDR3 coding sequence is TGTGCCAGCAGTGGCCCGGGACAGGGCTACACCGGGGAGCTGTTTTTT.

Note on this clonotype: At one boundary the junction diverges from the germline segment, which might be a read error. The chain is built from TRBV7-7 and TRBJ2-5, with D uncertain. Germline values: CDR1 SSHAT, CDR2 FNYEAQ (reference sequence). This CDR3 is built from 14 residues. CDR3 DNA: TGTGCCAGTAGCTTAAATTCCCGTGGAGAGACCCAGTACTTC. It specifies CASSLNSRGETQYF.

This clonotype has only a few counts. The rearrangement joins TRBV28 to TRBJ2-7; TRBD1 agrees at 10 bases. The CDR3 has 15 residues. Germline values: CDR1 MDHEN, CDR2 SYDVKM. V shed 6 bases and J 4 bases; nucleotides not matched to a gene: 9. CDR3 nucleotides: TGTGCCAGCAGCAGCAGGACAGGGGGGTCATACGAGCAGTACTTC. Its protein is CASSSRTGGSYEQYF.

This sequence joins TRBV29-1 and TRBJ2-5; D not resolved. The V gene's germline CDR1 is SQVTM and CDR2 ANQGSEA. Trimming cost V 1 base and J 5 bases, with 5 bases left between them. This CDR3 has 11 residues. The CDR3: CSVEGAETQYF. In DNA, the CDR3 is TGCAGCGTTGAAGGGGCGGAGACCCAGTACTTC.

The CDR3 loop reads CASSLRAGYTF. The CDR3 bases are TGTGCCAGCAGCTTACGGGCTGGCTACACCTTC. This sequence joins TRBV5-6 and TRBJ1-2; D call uncertain. This CDR3 contains 11 residues. The germline CDR1 and CDR2 sequences are SGHDT and YYEEEE. The V and J ends lost 2 bases and 7 bases respectively, with 6 bases between them.

The CDR3 loop reads CASSFQGGTEAFF. The DNA for the CDR3 is TGTGCCAGCAGCTTTCAGGGTGGCACTGAAGCTTTCTTT. The rearrangement uses TRBV11-2 and TRBJ1-1; TRBD1 might be the D (5 bases). The CDR3 spans 13 residues. Trimming stripped 3 bases from V and 4 bases from J, with 9 bases between. Germline assignment: CDR1 SGHAT and CDR2 FQNNGV.

The chain employs TRBV28 and TRBJ1-2; no definite D call. The V and J ends lost 0 bases and 4 bases respectively, with 9 bases between them. Per germline, CDR1 MDHEN and CDR2 SYDVKM. The CDR3 covers 14 residues. The CDR3 coding sequence is TGTGCCAGCAGTTTATGGCCGGGAAGCTATGGCTACACCTTC. This gives the protein CASSLWPGSYGYTF.

This sequence joins TRBV7-3 and TRBJ2-1, with a tentative D call TRBD2 (5 bases). The J call is doubtful: the DNA matches TRBJ2-7 better. The germline gives CDR1 SGHTA, CDR2 FQGTGA. The CDR3 runs 15 residues. The CDR3 nucleotides are TGTGCCAGCAGCACTCGCCAGAGGGCCTACAATGAGCAGTACTTC. Translated: CASSTRQRAYNEQYF.

CDR3 bases: TGCGCCAGCAGCCAAGGGGGGGGGCAGCGGGGAAACAATGAGCAGTTCTTC. Residues: CASSQGGGQRGNNEQFF. This chain uses TRBV4-1 with TRBJ2-1, with TRBD2 as a possible D gene (7 bases). CDR1 is MGHRA and CDR2 is YSYEKL in the germline V gene. Trimming stripped 1 base from V and 5 bases from J, with 18 bases between. There are 17 residues in the CDR3.

This chain uses TRBV6-6 with TRBJ2-7; TRBD2 matches 10 bases. Germline trimming cut 4 bases from V and 1 base from J; bases unmatched to any gene: 7. CDR1 and CDR2 from the germline V gene are MNHNY and SVGAGI (reference sequence). The CDR3 consists of 16 residues. The CDR3 region is CASSSPGLAPSYEQYF. CDR3 coding DNA: TGTGCCAGCAGTTCCCCGGGACTAGCGCCTTCCTACGAGCAGTACTTC.

This clonotype has only a few counts. This chain uses TRBV7-9 with TRBJ2-5; the D gene is possibly TRBD2 (7 bases). Per the germline V gene, CDR1 is SEHNR and CDR2 is FQNEAQ (reference sequence). Trimming cost V 5 bases and J 5 bases, with 15 bases left between them. This CDR3 has 14 residues. Here the CDR3 DNA reads TGTGCCAGCAGCCCCCGGGGGGCCTGGGAGACCCAGTACTTC. Translation gives CASSPRGAWETQYF.

This clonotype was observed once. This chain connects TRBV7-6 to TRBJ1-4, with 9 bases aligning to TRBD1. The CDR3 length is 17 residues. The ends lost 3 bases at V and 6 bases at J; junction bases unmatched: 11. The germline gives CDR1 SGHVS, CDR2 FNYEAQ. CDR3 loop: CASSFRDRDPGDEKLFF. CDR3 bases: TGTGCCAGCAGCTTCCGGGACAGGGACCCGGGGGATGAAAAACTGTTTTTT.

This CDR3 is CSARPKGGGSYEQYF. The CDR3 bases are TGCAGTGCTAGGCCGAAGGGGGGGGGCTCCTACGAGCAGTACTTC. V is TRBV20-1 and J is TRBJ2-7; tentatively, D is TRBD2 (7 bases). V was trimmed by 3 bases and J by 0 bases, leaving 15 bases between them. The CDR3 extends over 15 amino acids. Germline assignment: CDR1 DFQATT and CDR2 SNEGSKA (reference sequence).

This clonotype was detected a few times. The rearrangement links TRBV7-3 to TRBJ2-6, with 8 bases matching TRBD2. The V segment lost 5 bases and the J segment 2 bases; nucleotides outside the gene matches: 8. Germline loops: CDR1 SGHTA, CDR2 FQGTGA. This CDR3 contains 17 residues. In nucleotides, the CDR3 is TGTGCCAGCAGCCTAAGGGAAGCGGGGGCTGGGGCCAACGTCCTGACTTTC. Translated: CASSLREAGAGANVLTF.

The V gene is TRBV7-9, the J gene TRBJ2-1; TRBD1 aligns across 7 bases. J lost 7 bases, V lost 3 bases, and 6 bases had no gene match. CDR1 is SEHNR and CDR2 is FQNEAQ in the germline V gene (reference sequence). This CDR3 is 14 amino acids long. In DNA form, the CDR3 reads TGTGCCAGCAGCTTCTTAGGGGGCGGGAATGAGCAGTTCTTC. Its translation: CASSFLGGGNEQFF.

This clonotype was picked up a small number of times. The rearrangement links TRBV5-5 to TRBJ2-7, with D perhaps TRBD1 (6 bases). Germline V gene sequence: CDR1 SGHKS, CDR2 YYEKEE (reference sequence). This CDR3 is 13 amino acids long. Trimming took off 4 bases at V and 3 bases at J, with 11 bases between the two ends. The CDR3 sequence: CASSQGSFYEQYF. CDR3 sequence (DNA): TGTGCCAGCAGCCAGGGGAGTTTCTACGAGCAGTACTTC.

The genes are TRBV5-8 and TRBJ2-7; 11 bases line up with TRBD2. The DNA end is a closer match to TRBJ2-5, so the J assignment may be wrong. The CDR3 is 16 amino acids. From germline, CDR1 is SGHTS and CDR2 YDEGEE. The CDR3 sequence: CASSPLLAGAGETQYF. As DNA, the CDR3 is TGTGCCAGCAGCCCACTACTAGCGGGGGCCGGAGAGACCCAGTACTTC.